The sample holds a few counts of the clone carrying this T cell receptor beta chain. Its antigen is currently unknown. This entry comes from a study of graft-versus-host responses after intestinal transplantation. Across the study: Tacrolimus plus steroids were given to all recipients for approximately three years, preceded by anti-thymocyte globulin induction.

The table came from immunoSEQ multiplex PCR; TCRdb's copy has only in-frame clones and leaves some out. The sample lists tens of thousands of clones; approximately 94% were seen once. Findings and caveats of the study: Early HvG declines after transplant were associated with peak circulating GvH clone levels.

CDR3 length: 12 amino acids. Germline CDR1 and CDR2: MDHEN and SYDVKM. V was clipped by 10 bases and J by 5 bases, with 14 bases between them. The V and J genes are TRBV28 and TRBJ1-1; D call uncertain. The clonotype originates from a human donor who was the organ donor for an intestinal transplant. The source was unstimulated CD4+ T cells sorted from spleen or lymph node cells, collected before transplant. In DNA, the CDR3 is TGTGCCACGTACGTACCGCAGACTGAAGCTTTCTTT. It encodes CATYVPQTEAFF.